This T cell receptor beta chain emerged from a study of T cell changes during pregnancy in multiple sclerosis. Clones were read by immunoSEQ multiplex PCR, and TCRdb kept only the in-frame ones, dropping some. This sample has 30,000 to 50,000 clones, with 90% to 95% found just once. The CDR3 runs to 15 residues. J lost 6 bases, V lost 1 base, and 3 bases had no gene match. Germline V gene sequence: CDR1 SGHTA, CDR2 FQGTGA. This clonotype originated in a female donor with multiple sclerosis, enrolled in a pregnancy study. V usage is TRBV7-3 and J usage is TRBJ2-1, with TRBD1 identical over 10 bases. Specimen: CD4+ T cells from peripheral blood mononuclear cells, collected in the third trimester of pregnancy. The CDR3 here is CASSLRGQGSNEQFF. The DNA of the CDR3 is TGTGCCAGCAGCTTAAGGGGACAGGGGTCCAATGAGCAGTTCTTC.